These 2 T cell receptor beta chains share one sample of origin, sequenced in a study of vaccination and CD4 T cells after COVID-19. Cultured CD4+ T-cell DNA underwent Oncomine TCR Beta short-read sequencing. Scientists extracted genomic DNA from CD4+ T cells grown in culture. TCRdb independently ran MiXCR on the PCR reads; one entry per CDR3 protein. The sample consists of about 9,100 distinct CDR3 sequences, around 28% of them appearing once. The antigens for these receptors are not known. As for treatment: roughly 10-day PBMC culture with coronavirus spike peptide pools or control peptides (ViraFEST assay). It was before the COVID-19 pandemic (2011-2018) that the unexposed donor's CD4+ T cells were collected. Sequencing was carried out using CD4+ T cells from blood, cultured in vitro. These receptors all come from a human donor in good health.

The chain joins TRBV20-1 to TRBJ2-3; D ambiguous. CDR1 is DFQATT, CDR2 SNEGSKA, per germline (reference sequence). Trimming left V 5 bases short and J 0 bases short, with 15 bases between. The CDR3 has 15 amino acids. CDR3 DNA: TGCAGTGCTCCGACACCACTTGCTAGCACAGATACGCAGTATTTT. Its protein is CSAPTPLASTDTQYF.

The gene calls are TRBV29-1 and TRBJ2-3, with 8 bases that match TRBD2. V lost 4 bases, J lost 3 bases, and 6 bases stayed unmatched. The V gene's germline CDR1 is SQVTM and CDR2 ANQGSEA. The CDR3 covers 14 residues. The CDR3: CSVGAGVSTDTQYF. The CDR3 DNA reads TGCAGCGTTGGAGCGGGAGTGTCGACAGATACGCAGTATTTT.